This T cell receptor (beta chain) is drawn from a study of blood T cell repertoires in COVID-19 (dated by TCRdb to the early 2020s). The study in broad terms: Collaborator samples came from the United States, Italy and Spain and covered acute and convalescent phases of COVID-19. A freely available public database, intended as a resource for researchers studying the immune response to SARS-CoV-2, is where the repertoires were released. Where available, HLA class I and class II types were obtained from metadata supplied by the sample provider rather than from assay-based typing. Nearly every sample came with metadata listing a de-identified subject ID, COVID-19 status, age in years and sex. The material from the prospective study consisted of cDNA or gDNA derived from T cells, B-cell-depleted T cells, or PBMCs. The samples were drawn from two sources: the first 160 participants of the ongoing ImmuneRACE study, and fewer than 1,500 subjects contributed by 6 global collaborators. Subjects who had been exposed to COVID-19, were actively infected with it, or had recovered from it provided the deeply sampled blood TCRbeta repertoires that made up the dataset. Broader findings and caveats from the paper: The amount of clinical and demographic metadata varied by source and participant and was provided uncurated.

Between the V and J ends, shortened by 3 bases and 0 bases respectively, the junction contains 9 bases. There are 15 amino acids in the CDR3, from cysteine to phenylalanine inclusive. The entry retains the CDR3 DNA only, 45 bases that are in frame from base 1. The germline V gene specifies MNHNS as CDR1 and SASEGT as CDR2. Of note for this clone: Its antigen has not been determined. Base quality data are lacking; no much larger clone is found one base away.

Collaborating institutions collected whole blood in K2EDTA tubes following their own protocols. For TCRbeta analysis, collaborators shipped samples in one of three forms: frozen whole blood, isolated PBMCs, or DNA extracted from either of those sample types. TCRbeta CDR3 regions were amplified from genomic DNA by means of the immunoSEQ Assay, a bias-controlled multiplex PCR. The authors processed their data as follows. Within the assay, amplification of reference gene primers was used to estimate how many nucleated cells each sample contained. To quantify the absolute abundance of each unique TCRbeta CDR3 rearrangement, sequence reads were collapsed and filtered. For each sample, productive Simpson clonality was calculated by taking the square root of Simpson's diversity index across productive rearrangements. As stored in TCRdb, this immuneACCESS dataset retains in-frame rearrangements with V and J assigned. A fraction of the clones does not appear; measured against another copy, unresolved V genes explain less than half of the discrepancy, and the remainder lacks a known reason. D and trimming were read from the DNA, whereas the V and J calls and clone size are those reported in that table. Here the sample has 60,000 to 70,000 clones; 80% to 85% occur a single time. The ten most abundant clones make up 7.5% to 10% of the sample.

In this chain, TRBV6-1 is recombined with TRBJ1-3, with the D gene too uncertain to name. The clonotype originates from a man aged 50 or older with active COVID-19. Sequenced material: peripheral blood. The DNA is TGTGCCAGCAGTGAGAACAGAAACTCTGGAAACACCATATATTTT. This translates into CASSENRNSGNTIYF.